This record concerns one TCR beta chain sequence. Its antigen is unidentified. Reverse transcribing all isolated RNA meant expressed TCRB transcripts were sequenced. Here immunoSEQ multiplex PCR was the method, and the copy in TCRdb shows in-frame clones only, minus some. The sample consists of about 340,000 clones, about 14% of them appearing once. The sample is drawn from a study of beta chain features in type 1 diabetes. Study-wide context: All samples yielded about 100 million examined sorted cells. Regarding the study as a whole: The study notes PCR might favor shorter templates equally in patients and controls. Researchers report that Type 1 diabetes patients had moderately but significantly shorter TCRB CDR3s across all four CD4+ subsets. Insertion counts at VDJ junctions were lower in type 1 diabetes patients, who also showed more deletions there. Comparison showed that naive, central memory and Treg TCRB repertoires appeared more similar among patients than among healthy donors.

Deletions cut 2 bases from V and 0 bases from J, with 17 bases between. CDR1 and CDR2 (germline): GTSNPN, SVGIG (reference sequence). There are 17 residues in the CDR3. Source material: naive CD4+ T cells from blood. The chain has TRBV30 and TRBJ1-5; TRBD1 is a possible D gene (6 bases). This receptor was identified in a woman aged 18-30 years with type 1 diabetes. The CDR3 spells CAWSPGRGRLSNQPQHF. Written as DNA, the CDR3 is TGTGCCTGGAGTCCGGGCAGGGGACGCCTTAGCAATCAGCCCCAGCATTTT.